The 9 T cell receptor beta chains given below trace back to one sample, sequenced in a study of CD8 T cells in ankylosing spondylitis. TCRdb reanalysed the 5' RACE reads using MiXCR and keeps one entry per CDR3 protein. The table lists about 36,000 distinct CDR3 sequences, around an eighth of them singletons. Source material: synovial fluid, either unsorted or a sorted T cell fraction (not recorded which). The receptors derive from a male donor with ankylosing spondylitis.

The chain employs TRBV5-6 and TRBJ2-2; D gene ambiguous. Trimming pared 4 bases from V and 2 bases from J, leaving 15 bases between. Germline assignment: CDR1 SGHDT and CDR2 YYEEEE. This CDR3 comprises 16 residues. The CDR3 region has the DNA TGTGCCAGCAGCACACTACCCGCCTCCAACACCGGGGAGCTGTTTTTT. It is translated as CASSTLPASNTGELFF.

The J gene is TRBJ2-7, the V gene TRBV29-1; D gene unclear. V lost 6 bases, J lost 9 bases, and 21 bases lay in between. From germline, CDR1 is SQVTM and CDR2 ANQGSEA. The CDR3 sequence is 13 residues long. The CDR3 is CSVAGGTTDTQYF. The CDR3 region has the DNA TGCAGCGTGGCAGGTGGAACTACTGACACGCAGTACTTC.

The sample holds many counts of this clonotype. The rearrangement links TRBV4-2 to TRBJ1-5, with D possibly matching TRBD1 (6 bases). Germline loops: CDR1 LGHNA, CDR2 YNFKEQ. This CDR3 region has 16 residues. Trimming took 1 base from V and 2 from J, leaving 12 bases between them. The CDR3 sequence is CASSQAGVEGNQPQHF. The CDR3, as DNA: TGTGCCAGCAGCCAAGCAGGGGTGGAGGGCAATCAGCCCCAGCATTTT.

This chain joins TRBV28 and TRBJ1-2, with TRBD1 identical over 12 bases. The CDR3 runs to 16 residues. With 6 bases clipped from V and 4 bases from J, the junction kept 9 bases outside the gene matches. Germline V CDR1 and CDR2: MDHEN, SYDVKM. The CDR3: CASRDRDRGLIYGYTF. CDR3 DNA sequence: TGTGCCAGCAGGGACAGGGACAGGGGGCTTATCTATGGCTACACCTTC.

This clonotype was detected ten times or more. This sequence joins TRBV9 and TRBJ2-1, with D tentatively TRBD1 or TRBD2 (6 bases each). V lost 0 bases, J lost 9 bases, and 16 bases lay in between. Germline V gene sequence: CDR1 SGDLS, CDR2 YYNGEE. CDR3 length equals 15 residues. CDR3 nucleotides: TGTGCCAGCAGCGTAGTAGGAGGGGGGAGGAGTGAGCAGTTCTTC. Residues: CASSVVGGGRSEQFF. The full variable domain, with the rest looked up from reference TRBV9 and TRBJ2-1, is DSGVTQTPKHLITATGQRVTLRCSPRSGDLSVYWYQQSLDQGLQFLIQYYNGEERAKGNILERFSAQQFPDLHSELNLSSLELGDSALYFCASSVVGGGRSEQFFGPGTRLTVL.

CDR3 DNA sequence: TGTGCCACCAGTGGGGCAGTTGTTGAGACCCAGTACTTC. Protein: CATSGAVVETQYF. The chain is built from TRBV24-1 and TRBJ2-5; D unresolved. Trimming removed 5 bases from V and 5 bases from J, with 11 bases in between. This CDR3 is 13 amino acids long. CDR1 is KGHDR and CDR2 is SFDVKD in the germline V gene.

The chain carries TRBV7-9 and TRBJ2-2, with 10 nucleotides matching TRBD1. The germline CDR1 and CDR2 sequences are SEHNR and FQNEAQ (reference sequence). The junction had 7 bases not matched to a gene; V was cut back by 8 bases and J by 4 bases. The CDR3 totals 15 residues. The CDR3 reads CASAGGQGPTGELFF. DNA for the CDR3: TGTGCCAGCGCCGGGGGACAGGGGCCCACCGGGGAGCTGTTTTTT.

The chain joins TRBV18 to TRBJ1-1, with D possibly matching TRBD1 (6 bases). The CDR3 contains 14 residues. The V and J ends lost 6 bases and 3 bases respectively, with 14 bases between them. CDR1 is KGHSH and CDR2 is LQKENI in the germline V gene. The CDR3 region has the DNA TGTGCCAGCTCCTCCGGGGGGGGCTACACTGAAGCTTTCTTT. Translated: CASSSGGGYTEAFF.

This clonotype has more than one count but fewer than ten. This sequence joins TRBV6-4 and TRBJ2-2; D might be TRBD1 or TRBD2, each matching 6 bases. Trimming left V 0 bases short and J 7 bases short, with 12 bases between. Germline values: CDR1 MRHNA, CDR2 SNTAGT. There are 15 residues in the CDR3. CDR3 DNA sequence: TGTGCCAGCAGTGACTCTTTCGGGGGCGACGGGGAGCTGTTTTTT. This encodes CASSDSFGGDGELFF.